The 8 T cell receptor beta chains given below trace back to one sample, sequenced in a study of blood T cell repertoires in COVID-19. TCRdb's copy holds only in-frame clones and misses some; the assay was immunoSEQ multiplex PCR. This sample has about 98,000 clones, with approximately 86% found just once. What was sequenced was peripheral blood. These receptors originate from a man in his fifties with acute or convalescent COVID-19.

The rearrangement links TRBV20-1 to TRBJ2-1, with a weak D call TRBD1 (5 bases). V was clipped by 6 bases and J by 3 bases, with 15 bases between them. There are 14 residues in the CDR3. Germline V gives CDR1 DFQATT, CDR2 SNEGSKA (reference sequence). CDR3 amino acids: CSASLRTFYNEQFF. CDR3 in DNA: TGCAGTGCCAGTTTGAGGACATTCTACAATGAGCAGTTCTTC.

The chain links TRBV7-6 to TRBJ2-7; D is unresolved. CDR1 is SGHVS, CDR2 FNYEAQ, per germline. V lost 1 base, J lost 6 bases, and 4 bases lay in between. The length of the CDR3 is 11 residues. CDR3 residues: CASSLDSEQYF. The CDR3 DNA reads TGTGCCAGCAGCTTAGACTCCGAGCAGTACTTC.

The chain employs TRBV2 and TRBJ1-2; 7 bases line up with TRBD1. Germline CDR1 is SNHLY and CDR2 is FYNNEI. This CDR3 region has 14 residues. V was pared by 1 base and J by 4 bases, with 3 bases of the junction left unmatched. The CDR3 DNA sequence: TGTGCCAGCAGTGAAGGACAGGGCCGCTATGGCTACACCTTC. It yields the protein CASSEGQGRYGYTF.

This chain joins TRBV3-1 (or the pseudogene TRBV3-2) and TRBJ1-1; 7 bases are a match to TRBD1. CDR3 length: 14 amino acids. After removal of 4 bases from V and 3 bases from J, the junction contained 5 bases not matched to a gene. Germline V gene data show CDR1 as LGHDT and CDR2 as YNNKEL (reference sequence). CDR3 loop: CASSPGQRYTEAFF. The CDR3, as DNA: TGTGCCAGCAGCCCGGGACAGCGATACACTGAAGCTTTCTTT.

The J gene is TRBJ1-1, the V gene TRBV12-5; D not certain. V gave up 8 bases and J gave up 4 bases, with 14 bases separating them. The CDR3 spans 13 residues. Germline CDR1 is LGHNT and CDR2 is FRNRAP. Here the CDR3 DNA reads TGTGCTAGTTCGCTAATCGCGCGCACTGAAGCTTTCTTT. Protein sequence: CASSLIARTEAFF. Using reference TRBV12-5 and TRBJ1-1 for the parts outside the CDR3, the full variable domain is DARVTQTPRHKVTEMGQEVTMRCQPILGHNTVFWYRQTMMQGLELLAYFRNRAPLDDSGMPKDRFSAEMPDATLATLKIQPSEPRDSAVYFCASSLIARTEAFFGQGTRLTVV.

The chain uses TRBV13 and TRBJ1-1, with D possibly TRBD1 on 5 matching bases. Trimming pared 0 bases from V and 4 bases from J, leaving 9 bases between. The germline gives CDR1 PRHDT, CDR2 FYEKMQ (reference sequence). There are 14 residues in the CDR3. This chain's CDR3 is CASSLGTGGTEAFF. CDR3 bases: TGTGCCAGCAGCTTAGGGACGGGGGGCACTGAAGCTTTCTTT.

This CDR3 is CASSYSRSRRGEAFF. CDR3 nucleotides: TGTGCCAGCAGTTACTCGAGAAGTCGGAGGGGTGAAGCTTTCTTT. V gene TRBV6-5 combines with J gene TRBJ1-1; a possible D gene is TRBD1 (5 bases). The CDR3 is 15 amino acids. With 0 bases removed from V and 7 bases from J, the gap between germline ends came to 15 bases. Germline V gene data show CDR1 as MNHEY and CDR2 as SVGAGI.

V usage is TRBV6-5 and J usage is TRBJ1-2; D not certain. The germline CDR1 and CDR2 sequences are MNHEY and SVGAGI. V lost 6 bases and J 5 bases, leaving 19 bases between the germline ends. This CDR3 spans 15 amino acids. The CDR3 DNA follows: TGTGCCAGCAGGGACTCGGGAGAAGGGAGGTATGGCTACACCTTC. Translated, it gives CASRDSGEGRYGYTF.